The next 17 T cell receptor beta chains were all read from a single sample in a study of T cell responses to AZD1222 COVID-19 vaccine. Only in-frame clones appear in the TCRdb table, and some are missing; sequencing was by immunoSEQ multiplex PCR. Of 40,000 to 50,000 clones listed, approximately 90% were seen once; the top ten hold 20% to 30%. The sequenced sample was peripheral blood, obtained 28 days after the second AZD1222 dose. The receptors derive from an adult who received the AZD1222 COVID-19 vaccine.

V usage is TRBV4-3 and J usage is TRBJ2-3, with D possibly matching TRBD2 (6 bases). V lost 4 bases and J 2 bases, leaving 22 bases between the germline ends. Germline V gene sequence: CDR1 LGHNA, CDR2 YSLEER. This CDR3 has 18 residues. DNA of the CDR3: TGCGCCAGCAGCCTAAAGCAGGGCGAGCGGGTGACCACAGATACGCAGTATTTT. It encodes CASSLKQGERVTTDTQYF.

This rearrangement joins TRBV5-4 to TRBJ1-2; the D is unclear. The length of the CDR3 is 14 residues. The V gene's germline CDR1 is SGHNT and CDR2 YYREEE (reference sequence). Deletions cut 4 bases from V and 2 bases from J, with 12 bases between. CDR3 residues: CASSTQTVNYGYTF. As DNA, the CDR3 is TGTGCCAGCAGCACGCAGACGGTGAACTATGGCTACACCTTC.

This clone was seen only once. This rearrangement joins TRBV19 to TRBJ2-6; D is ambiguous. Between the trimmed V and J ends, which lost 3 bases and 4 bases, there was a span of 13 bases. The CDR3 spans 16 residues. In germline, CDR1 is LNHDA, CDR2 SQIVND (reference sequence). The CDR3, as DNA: TGTGCCAGTAGTATGGGCAGCTCCCTCGGGGCCAACGTCCTGACTTTC. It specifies CASSMGSSLGANVLTF.

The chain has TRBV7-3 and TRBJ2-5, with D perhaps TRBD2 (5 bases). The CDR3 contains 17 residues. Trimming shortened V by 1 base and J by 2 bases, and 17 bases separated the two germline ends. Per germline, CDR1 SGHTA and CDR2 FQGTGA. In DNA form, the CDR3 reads TGTGCCAGCAGCTTAAACGGGTGGGGTTCGGGGCAAGAGACCCAGTACTTC. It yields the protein CASSLNGWGSGQETQYF.

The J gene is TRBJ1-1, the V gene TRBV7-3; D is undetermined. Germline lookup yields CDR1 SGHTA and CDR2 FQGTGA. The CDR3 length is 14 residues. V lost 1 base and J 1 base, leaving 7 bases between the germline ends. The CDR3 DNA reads TGTGCCAGCAGCTTAAGAGGTCAGAACACTGAAGCTTTCTTT. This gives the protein CASSLRGQNTEAFF.

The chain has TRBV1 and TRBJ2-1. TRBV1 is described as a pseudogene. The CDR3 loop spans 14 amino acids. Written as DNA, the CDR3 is TGCACCAGCAGCCAAGATGACCCAGTGGTTGAGCAGTTCTTC. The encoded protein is CTSSQDDPVVEQFF.

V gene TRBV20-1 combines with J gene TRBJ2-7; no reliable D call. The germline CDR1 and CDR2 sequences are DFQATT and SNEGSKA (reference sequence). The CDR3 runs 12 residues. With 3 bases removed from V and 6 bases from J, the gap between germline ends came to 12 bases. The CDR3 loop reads CSASDLTVEQYF. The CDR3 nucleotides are TGCAGTGCTAGTGATTTAACAGTCGAGCAGTACTTC.

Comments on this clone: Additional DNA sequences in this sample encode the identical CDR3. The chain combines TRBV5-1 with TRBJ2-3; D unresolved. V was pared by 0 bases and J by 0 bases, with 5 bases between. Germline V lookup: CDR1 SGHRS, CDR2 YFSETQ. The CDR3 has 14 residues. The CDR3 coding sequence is TGCGCCAGCAGCTTGGTCGGTAGCACAGATACGCAGTATTTT. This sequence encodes CASSLVGSTDTQYF.

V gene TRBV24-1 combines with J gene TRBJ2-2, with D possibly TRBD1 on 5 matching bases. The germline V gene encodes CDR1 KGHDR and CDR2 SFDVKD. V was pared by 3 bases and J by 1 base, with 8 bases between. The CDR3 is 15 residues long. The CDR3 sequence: CATSDVQGNTGELFF. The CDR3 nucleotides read TGTGCCACCAGTGATGTCCAGGGGAACACCGGGGAGCTGTTTTTT.

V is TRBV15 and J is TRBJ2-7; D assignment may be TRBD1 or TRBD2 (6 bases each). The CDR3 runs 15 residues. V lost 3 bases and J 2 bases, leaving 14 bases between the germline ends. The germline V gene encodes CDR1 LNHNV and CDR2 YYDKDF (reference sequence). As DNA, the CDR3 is TGTGCCACCAGCAGGGAGCGGAGGGGGACCTACGAGCAGTACTTC. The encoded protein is CATSRERRGTYEQYF.

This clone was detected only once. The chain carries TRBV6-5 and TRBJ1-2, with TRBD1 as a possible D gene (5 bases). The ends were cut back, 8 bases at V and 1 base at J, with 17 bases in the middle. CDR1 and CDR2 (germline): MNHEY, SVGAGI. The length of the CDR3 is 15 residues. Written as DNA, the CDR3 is TGTGCCAGCGTTCCGGAGACAGCCTTTAACTATGGCTACACCTTC. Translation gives CASVPETAFNYGYTF.

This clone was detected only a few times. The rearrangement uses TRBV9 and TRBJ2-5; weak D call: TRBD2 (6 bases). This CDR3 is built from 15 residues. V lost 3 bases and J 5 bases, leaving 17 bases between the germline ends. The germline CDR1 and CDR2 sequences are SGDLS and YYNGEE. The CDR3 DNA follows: TGTGCCAGCAGCGGTGGGGTAGGAGGGGAGGAGACCCAGTACTTC. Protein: CASSGGVGGEETQYF.

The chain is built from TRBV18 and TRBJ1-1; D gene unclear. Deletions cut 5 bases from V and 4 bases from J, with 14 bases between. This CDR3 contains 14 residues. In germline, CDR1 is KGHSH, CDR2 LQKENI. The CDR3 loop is CASSSTPLGTEAFF. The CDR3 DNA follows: TGTGCCAGCTCATCAACCCCCCTGGGCACTGAAGCTTTCTTT. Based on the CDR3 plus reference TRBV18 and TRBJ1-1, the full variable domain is NAGVMQNPRHLVRRRGQEARLRCSPMKGHSHVYWYRQLPEEGLKFMVYLQKENIIDESGMPKERFSAEFPKEGPSILRIQQVVRGDSAAYFCASSSTPLGTEAFFGQGTRLTVV.

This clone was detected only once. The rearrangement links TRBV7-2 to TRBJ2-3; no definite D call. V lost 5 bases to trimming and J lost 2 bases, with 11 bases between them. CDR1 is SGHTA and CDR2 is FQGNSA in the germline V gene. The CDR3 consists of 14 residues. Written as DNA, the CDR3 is TGTGCCAGCAGCCCCCACGACCCCACAGATACGCAGTATTTT. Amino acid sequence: CASSPHDPTDTQYF.

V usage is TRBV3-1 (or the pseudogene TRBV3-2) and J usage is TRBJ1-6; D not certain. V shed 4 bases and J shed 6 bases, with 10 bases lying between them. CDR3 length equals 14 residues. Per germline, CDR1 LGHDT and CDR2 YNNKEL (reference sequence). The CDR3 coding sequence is TGTGCCAGCAGCCTACGTGGAGGTAATTCACCCCTCCACTTT. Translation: CASSLRGGNSPLHF.

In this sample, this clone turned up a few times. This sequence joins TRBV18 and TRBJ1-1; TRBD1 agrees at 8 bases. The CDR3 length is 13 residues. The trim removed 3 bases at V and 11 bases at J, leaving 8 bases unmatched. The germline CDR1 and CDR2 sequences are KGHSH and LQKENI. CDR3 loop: CASSPGVGDRAFF. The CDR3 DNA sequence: TGTGCCAGCTCACCGGGAGTGGGGGACAGGGCTTTCTTT. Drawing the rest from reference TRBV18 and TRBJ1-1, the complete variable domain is NAGVMQNPRHLVRRRGQEARLRCSPMKGHSHVYWYRQLPEEGLKFMVYLQKENIIDESGMPKERFSAEFPKEGPSILRIQQVVRGDSAAYFCASSPGVGDRAFFGQGTRLTVV.

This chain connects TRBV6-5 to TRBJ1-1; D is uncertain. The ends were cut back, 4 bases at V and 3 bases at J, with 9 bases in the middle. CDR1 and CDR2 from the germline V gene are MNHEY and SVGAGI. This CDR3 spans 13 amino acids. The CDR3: CASSLLGYTEAFF. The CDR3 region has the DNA TGTGCCAGCAGTTTATTAGGGTACACTGAAGCTTTCTTT.